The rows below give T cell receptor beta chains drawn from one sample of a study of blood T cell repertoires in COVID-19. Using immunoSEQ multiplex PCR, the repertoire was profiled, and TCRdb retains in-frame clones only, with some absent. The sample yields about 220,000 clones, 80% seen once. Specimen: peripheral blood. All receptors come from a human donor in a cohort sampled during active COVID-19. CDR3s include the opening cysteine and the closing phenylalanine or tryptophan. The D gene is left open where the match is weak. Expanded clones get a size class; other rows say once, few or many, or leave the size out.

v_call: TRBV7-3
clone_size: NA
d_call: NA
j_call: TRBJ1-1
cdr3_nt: TGTGCCAGCAGCCCCGGGGGGGGGCGGATTTCTGAAGCTTTCTTT
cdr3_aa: CASSPGGGRISEAFF

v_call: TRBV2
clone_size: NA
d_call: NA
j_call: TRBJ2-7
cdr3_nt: TGTGCCAGCAGGCGCAACTACGAGCAGTACTTC
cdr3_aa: CASRRNYEQYF

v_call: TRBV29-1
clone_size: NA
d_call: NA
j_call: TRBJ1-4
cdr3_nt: TGCAGCGGGGCCCTACAGGGAGAAAAACTGTTTTTT
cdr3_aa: CSGALQGEKLFF

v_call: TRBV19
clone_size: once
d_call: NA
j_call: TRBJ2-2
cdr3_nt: TGTGCCAGTAAATTGGCGGTCGGCACCGGGGAGCTGTTTTTT
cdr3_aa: CASKLAVGTGELFF

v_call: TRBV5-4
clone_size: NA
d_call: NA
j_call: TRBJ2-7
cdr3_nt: TGTGCCAGCAAGATCCACAGTCCCGAGCAGTACTTC
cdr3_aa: CASKIHSPEQYF

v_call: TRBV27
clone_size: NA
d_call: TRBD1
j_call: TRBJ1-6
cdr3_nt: TGTGCCAGCAGTCTTCGGACAGGGGGGAATTCACCCCTCCACTTT
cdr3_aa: CASSLRTGGNSPLHF

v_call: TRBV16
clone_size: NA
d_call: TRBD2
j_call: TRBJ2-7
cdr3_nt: TGTGCCAGCAGCCAATCGGGCGGGGGGGAGCAGTACTTC
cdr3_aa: CASSQSGGGEQYF

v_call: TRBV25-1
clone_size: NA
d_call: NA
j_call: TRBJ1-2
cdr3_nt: TGTGCCAGCAGTGAATACGCGGATGATGGCTACACCTTC
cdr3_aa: CASSEYADDGYTF

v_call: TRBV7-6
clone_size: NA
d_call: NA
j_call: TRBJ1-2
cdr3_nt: TGTGCCAGCAGCCCAGCTATGACAGGCCACTATGGCTACACCTTC
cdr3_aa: CASSPAMTGHYGYTF

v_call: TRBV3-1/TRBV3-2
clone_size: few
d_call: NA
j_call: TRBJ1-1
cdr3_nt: TGTGCCAGCAGCCAAGATTGGTCGGACACTGAAGCTTTCTTT
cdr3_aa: CASSQDWSDTEAFF

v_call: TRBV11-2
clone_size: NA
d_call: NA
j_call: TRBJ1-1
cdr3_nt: TGTGCCAGCAGCCCCCCCTCTGAAGCTTTCTTT
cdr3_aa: CASSPPSEAFF

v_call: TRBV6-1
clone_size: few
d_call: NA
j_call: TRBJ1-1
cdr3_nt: TGTGCCAGCAGTGAAATTTCGAGCTCTCGAGCTTTCTTT
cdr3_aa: CASSEISSSRAFF

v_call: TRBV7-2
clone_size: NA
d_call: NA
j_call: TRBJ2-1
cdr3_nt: TGTGCCAGCAGCCCCTCTAGAAACAATGAGCAGTTCTTC
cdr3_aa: CASSPSRNNEQFF

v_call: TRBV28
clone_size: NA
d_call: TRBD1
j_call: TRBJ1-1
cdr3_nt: TGTGCCAGCTGGCAAGGGGGCGAGCGGTTGAGGACTGAAGCTTTCTTT
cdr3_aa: CASWQGGERLRTEAFF

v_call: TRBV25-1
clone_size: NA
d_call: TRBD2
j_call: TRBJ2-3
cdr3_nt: TGTGCCAGCAGTGACAATAGCGGGATCAAAACAGATACGCAGTATTTT
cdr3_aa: CASSDNSGIKTDTQYF

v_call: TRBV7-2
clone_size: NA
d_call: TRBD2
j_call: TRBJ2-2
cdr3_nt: TGTGCCAGCAGCTCCCCCGGGGGACTAGCTATCACCGGGGAGCTGTTTTTT
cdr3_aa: CASSSPGGLAITGELFF

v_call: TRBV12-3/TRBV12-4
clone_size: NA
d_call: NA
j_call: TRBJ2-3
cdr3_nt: TGTGCCAGCAGGCTGACACTTGGTACGCAGTATTTT
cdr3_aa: CASRLTLGTQYF